This is a list of T cell receptor beta chains from one sample in a study of metastatic and nonmetastatic thyroid tumors. TCRdb redid the clone calls on the PCR reads using MiXCR. The table shows around 16,000 clones, with approximately 24% occurring only once. Sequenced sample: tumor tissue. All receptors derive from a male donor with papillary thyroid cancer or a benign thyroid nodule (not recorded which). Some clones in this sample may be carry-over from other donors' samples. Each CDR3 is given with its conserved first and last residue. The D gene is left open where the match is weak. The size of a clone is reported for some rows only, either as once, few or many, or as a class for expanded clones.

>many|TRBJ2-3|TRBD2|TRBV29-1
TGCAGCGTACGACGGGCGGGAGGGTTAGATACGCAGTATTTT
CSVRRAGGLDTQYF
>many|TRBJ1-5|NA|TRBV19
TGTGCCAGTAGTATATATCGAGGGGATAGTAATCAGCCCCAGCATTTT
CASSIYRGDSNQPQHF
>many|TRBJ1-6|NA|TRBV6-1
TGTGCCAGCGGCCTAGACAGCCAGAATTCACCCCTCCACTTT
CASGLDSQNSPLHF
>NA|TRBJ2-2|TRBD2|TRBV11-1
TGTGCCAGCAGCACTCCTCGGAGCGGGAGCAACACCGGGGAGCTGTTTTTT
CASSTPRSGSNTGELFF
>medium-sized|TRBJ2-1|NA|TRBV27
TGTGCCAGCACGTCCCTAAAGGGACGGGGTTTGGATGAGCAGTTCTTC
CASTSLKGRGLDEQFF
>NA|TRBJ1-6|NA|TRBV3-1
TGTGCCTGCAGCCGGGCCACACAAGATTCACCCCTCCACTTT
CACSRATQDSPLHF
>many|TRBJ1-2|NA|TRBV28
TGTGCCAGCAGCAGATCCCCCGAGTTAAATGGCTACACCTTC
CASSRSPELNGYTF
>many|TRBJ1-2|TRBD1|TRBV30
TGTGCCTCGATGACAGGGTTTGTGGTTGGCTACACCTTC
CASMTGFVVGYTF
>NA|TRBJ2-7|NA|TRBV28
TGTGCCAGCAGTTCAGCTTATACGCGGAGCTCCTACGGGCAGTACTTC
CASSSAYTRSSYGQYF
>many|TRBJ1-2|TRBD1|TRBV4-2
TGTGCCAGCAGCCAGGCGACAGGGATAAACTATGGCTACACCTTC
CASSQATGINYGYTF
>NA|TRBJ2-1|NA|TRBV5-1
TGCGCCAGCAGCTTGGAGGCAACCGATGAGCAGTTCTTC
CASSLEATDEQFF
>NA|TRBJ1-3|TRBD1|TRBV6-1
TGTGCCAGCAGTACCACAGGGGAAAAAAACACCATATATTTT
CASSTTGEKNTIYF
>NA|TRBJ1-3|TRBD1|TRBV7-8
TGTGCCAGCAGCGGCCGGGACAGGGGCGGAAACACCATATATTTT
CASSGRDRGGNTIYF
>many|TRBJ2-5|NA|TRBV12-3/TRBV12-4
TGTGCCAGCAGTCAGGGGACGTTGGAGACCCAGTACTTC
CASSQGTLETQYF
>medium-sized|TRBJ1-1|NA|TRBV20-1
TGCAGTGCTAGGAAAACGACATTTAGCTCCATGAACACTGAAGCTTTCTTT
CSARKTTFSSMNTEAFF
>NA|TRBJ1-5|NA|TRBV2
TGTGCCAGCACCGTACAGGTCCATCAGCCCCAGCATTTT
CASTVQVHQPQHF
>NA|TRBJ2-1|NA|TRBV20-1
TGCAGTGCTAGATATGCTACAGGGCTGGGAAGTGAGCAGTTCTTC
CSARYATGLGSEQFF
>NA|TRBJ2-6|NA|TRBV20-1
TGCAGTGCTAGAGAGAGAGGGGTACCTGGGGCCAACGTCCTGACTTTC
CSARERGVPGANVLTF
>NA|TRBJ2-3|NA|TRBV4-2
TGTGCCAGCAGCCCTACCCAAGGTACTGGCGCGGATACGCAGTATTTT
CASSPTQGTGADTQYF
>many|TRBJ2-2|TRBD2|TRBV7-6
TGTGCCAGCAGCCGACTAGCGGGAGGGCCAGGGGCCGGGGAGCTGTTTTTT
CASSRLAGGPGAGELFF